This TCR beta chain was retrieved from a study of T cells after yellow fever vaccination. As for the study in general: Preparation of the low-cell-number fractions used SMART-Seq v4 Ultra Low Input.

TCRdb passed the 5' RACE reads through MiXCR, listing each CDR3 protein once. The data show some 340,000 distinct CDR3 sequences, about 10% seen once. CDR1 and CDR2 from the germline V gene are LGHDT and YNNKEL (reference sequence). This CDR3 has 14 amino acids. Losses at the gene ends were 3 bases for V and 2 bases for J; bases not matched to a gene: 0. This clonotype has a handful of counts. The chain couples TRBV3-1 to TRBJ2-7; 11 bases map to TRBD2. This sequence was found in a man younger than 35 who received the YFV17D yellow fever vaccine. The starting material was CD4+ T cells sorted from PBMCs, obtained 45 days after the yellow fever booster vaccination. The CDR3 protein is CASSHSGGAYEQYF. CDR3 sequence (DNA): TGTGCCAGCAGCCATAGCGGGGGGGCCTACGAGCAGTACTTC.